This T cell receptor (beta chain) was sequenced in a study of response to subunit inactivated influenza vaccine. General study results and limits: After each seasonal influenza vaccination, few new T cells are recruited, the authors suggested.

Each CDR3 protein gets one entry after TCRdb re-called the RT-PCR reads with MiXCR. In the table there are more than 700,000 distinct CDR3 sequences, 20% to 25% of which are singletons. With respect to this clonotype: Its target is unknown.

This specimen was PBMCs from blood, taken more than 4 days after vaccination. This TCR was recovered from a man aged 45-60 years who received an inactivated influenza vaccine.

The CDR3 loop reads CASSQDPGYYEQYF. CDR3 in DNA: TGCGCCAGCAGCCAAGATCCCGGGTACTACGAGCAGTACTTC. The V gene is TRBV4-3, the J gene TRBJ2-7; no firm D call. V gave up 0 bases and J gave up 3 bases, with 9 bases separating them. The CDR3 runs to 14 residues. Germline V gene sequence: CDR1 LGHNA, CDR2 YSLEER.